The 10 T cell receptor beta chains below were found in one sample sequenced in a study of blood T cell repertoires in COVID-19. The assay was immunoSEQ multiplex PCR, and TCRdb's table has in-frame clones only and misses some. The sample has 200,000 to 250,000 clones, 80% to 90% seen once; the top ten hold roughly 5.7%. The material sequenced was peripheral blood. The receptors were sampled from a man older than 75 with acute or convalescent COVID-19.

CDR3 protein: CAISDTGLGSGNTIYF. Here the CDR3 DNA reads TGTGCCATCAGTGATACGGGGTTGGGATCTGGAAACACCATATATTTT. V gene TRBV10-3 combines with J gene TRBJ1-3; D not certain. CDR1 and CDR2 (germline): ENHRY, SYGVKD. V lost 3 bases and J lost 1, with 13 bases in between. This CDR3 contains 16 residues.

This rearrangement joins TRBV10-3 to TRBJ2-7; D is undetermined. The length of the CDR3 is 13 residues. Germline assignment: CDR1 ENHRY and CDR2 SYGVKD. The V end was cut by 11 bases, the J end by 3 bases, with 17 bases between. CDR3: CAAQPSVYYEQYF. The CDR3 DNA reads as TGTGCCGCTCAACCAAGCGTATACTACGAGCAGTACTTC.

The chain has TRBV27 and TRBJ1-1, with TRBD1 identical over 9 bases. V lost 5 bases to trimming and J lost 11 bases; unmatched junction nucleotides: 12. The length of the CDR3 is 14 residues. CDR1 is MNHEY and CDR2 is SMNVEV in the germline V gene (reference sequence). CDR3 in DNA: TGTGCCAGCAGTCCCTGGGACAGGGTCGGTATGGCTTTCTTT. This gives the protein CASSPWDRVGMAFF.

The CDR3 region is CASSRDRGDEKLFF. CDR3 in DNA: TGTGCCAGCAGCCGTGACAGGGGAGATGAAAAACTGTTTTTT. The gene calls are TRBV7-2 and TRBJ1-4; TRBD1 matches at 8 bases. This CDR3 is built from 14 residues. With 5 bases clipped from V and 6 bases from J, the junction kept 5 bases outside the gene matches. Germline loops: CDR1 SGHTA, CDR2 FQGNSA.

This clone was seen only once. Other nucleotide sequences from this sample produce the same CDR3. The chain recombines TRBV27 with TRBJ1-1, with a tentative D call TRBD1 (5 bases). Germline V gene lookup returns CDR1 MNHEY and CDR2 SMNVEV (reference sequence). V gave up 3 bases and J gave up 1 base, with 6 bases separating them. The CDR3 covers 13 residues. This CDR3 reads CASSLQGNTEAFF. The CDR3 nucleotides are TGTGCCAGCAGTTTGCAGGGGAACACTGAAGCTTTCTTT.

This clone was found once. V is TRBV7-9 and J is TRBJ2-3; perhaps TRBD2 as D (5 bases). The CDR3 is 12 residues long. Trimming removed 5 bases from V and 8 bases from J, with 11 bases in between. Germline V gene sequence: CDR1 SEHNR, CDR2 FQNEAQ (reference sequence). CDR3 coding DNA: TGTGCCAGCAGCCCCGGGGTGGCTACGCAGTATTTT. This sequence encodes CASSPGVATQYF.

This chain connects TRBV24-1 to TRBJ2-1, with D possibly being TRBD2 (6 bases). Germline CDR1 is KGHDR and CDR2 is SFDVKD. The germline V and J ends were trimmed by 7 bases and 2 bases, with 11 bases remaining between them. This CDR3 contains 14 residues. This chain's CDR3 is CATRSGGAYNEQFF. DNA for the CDR3: TGTGCCACCAGGAGCGGCGGGGCCTACAATGAGCAGTTCTTC.

J is TRBJ1-6 and V is TRBV2, with D uncertain. Per germline, CDR1 SNHLY and CDR2 FYNNEI. V lost 6 bases and J 3 bases, leaving 12 bases between the germline ends. The CDR3 consists of 15 residues. The CDR3 reads CASRAHGDYNSPLHF. CDR3 bases: TGTGCCAGCAGGGCACACGGGGACTATAATTCACCCCTCCACTTT.

The chain has TRBV7-9 and TRBJ2-3; TRBD2 matches at 9 bases. Trimming removed 4 bases from V and 2 bases from J; junction bases left unmatched: 7. CDR3 length: 16 residues. Germline V CDR1 and CDR2: SEHNR, FQNEAQ (reference sequence). The chain's CDR3 is CASSSRIAGATDTQYF. The CDR3 coding sequence is TGTGCCAGCAGCTCCAGAATAGCGGGAGCCACAGATACGCAGTATTTT.

V and J are TRBV5-1 and TRBJ1-1, with D maybe TRBD1 (6 bases). From germline, CDR1 is SGHRS and CDR2 YFSETQ. The CDR3 spans 15 residues. Trimming pared 4 bases from V and 0 bases from J, leaving 13 bases between. CDR3 DNA: TGCGCCAGCAGCCTGAGGACAGATATGAACACTGAAGCTTTCTTT. Amino acids: CASSLRTDMNTEAFF.